Presented here are 32 T cell receptor beta chains from one specimen sequenced in a study of radiation and T cells in renal cell carcinoma. Assay used: immunoSEQ multiplex PCR; TCRdb lists only in-frame clones, some missing. This table has 40,000 to 50,000 clones, about 83% appearing once. Documented time point: baseline pretreatment blood. Documented treatment: 15 Gy SBRT to primary tumor, nephrectomy 4 weeks later. This specimen was blood, taken from a patient whose treatment included radiotherapy and nephrectomy. The receptors originated from a woman aged 70-85 years with renal cell carcinoma.

The chain uses TRBV2 and TRBJ2-5; no definite D call. Trimming left V 6 bases short and J 0 bases short, with 14 bases between. The germline CDR1 and CDR2 sequences are SNHLY and FYNNEI. This CDR3 region has 15 residues. The chain's CDR3 is CASRIREAHQETQYF. The CDR3 DNA is TGTGCCAGCAGGATAAGAGAGGCGCACCAAGAGACCCAGTACTTC. Full variable domain (remainder filled in from reference TRBV2 and TRBJ2-5): EPEVTQTPSHQVTQMGQEVILRCVPISNHLYFYWYRQILGQKVEFLVSFYNNEISEKSEIFDDQFSVERPDGSNFTLKIRSTKLEDSAMYFCASRIREAHQETQYFGPGTRLLVL.

This chain joins TRBV19 and TRBJ2-1; the match to TRBD2 covers 9 bases. The CDR3 runs to 14 residues. V dropped 7 bases and J dropped 8; count of bases not matched to a gene: 9. Germline CDR1 reads LNHDA; CDR2 reads SQIVND (reference sequence). This CDR3 reads CASKSSGRRDEQFF. CDR3 nucleotide sequence: TGTGCCAGTAAGTCCAGCGGGAGGAGGGATGAGCAGTTCTTC.

The table lists this clone with a few counts. The chain recombines TRBV4-1 with TRBJ1-1; the D is unclear. Germline CDR1 reads MGHRA; CDR2 reads YSYEKL. Trimming cost V 1 base and J 1 base, with 16 bases left between them. There are 17 residues in the CDR3. CDR3: CASSQVSSRMSNTEAFF. CDR3 DNA: TGCGCCAGCAGCCAAGTTAGCAGCAGGATGTCGAACACTGAAGCTTTCTTT.

V and J are TRBV30 and TRBJ2-1; 12 nucleotides agree with TRBD2. J lost 4 bases, V lost 3 bases, and 1 base had no gene match. Germline CDR1 reads GTSNPN; CDR2 reads SVGIG (reference sequence). CDR3 length: 14 amino acids. CDR3 sequence reads: CAWSGLAGYNEQFF. In DNA form, the CDR3 reads TGTGCCTGGAGCGGACTAGCGGGATACAATGAGCAGTTCTTC.

The CDR3 sequence is CASSFRASYGYTF. In DNA, the CDR3 is TGTGCCAGCAGCTTCAGGGCTTCCTATGGCTACACCTTC. This chain uses TRBV5-8 with TRBJ1-2, with D possibly TRBD1 on 5 matching bases. The CDR3 consists of 13 residues. The germline CDR1 and CDR2 sequences are SGHTS and YDEGEE. V dropped 2 bases and J dropped 4 bases, with 9 bases sitting between them.

The chain joins TRBV6-5 to TRBJ2-7; no clear D. Trimming cost V 7 bases and J 1 base, with 11 bases left between them. The CDR3 totals 13 residues. The germline V gene encodes CDR1 MNHEY and CDR2 SVGAGI. The CDR3 DNA sequence: TGTGCCAGCACTGCGGCAGGTTCCTACGAGCAGTACTTC. Protein: CASTAAGSYEQYF.

CDR3 sequence (DNA): TGTGCCAGCAGTATACGGGGGGGATCAGAGGACAATGAGCAGTTCTTC. Protein sequence: CASSIRGGSEDNEQFF. The chain couples TRBV27 to TRBJ2-1; 8 bases match TRBD2. CDR1 and CDR2 from the germline V gene are MNHEY and SMNVEV (reference sequence). V shed 5 bases and J 5 bases; nucleotides not matched to a gene: 11. The CDR3 contains 16 residues.

The chain combines TRBV5-8 with TRBJ2-7; possibly TRBD1 for D (7 bases). Germline V gene lookup returns CDR1 SGHTS and CDR2 YDEGEE. This CDR3 comprises 14 residues. The V gene lost 7 bases and the J gene lost 12 bases, with 26 bases spanning the gap. The CDR3, as DNA: TGTGCCAGCTCAGACGCGGGTCAGGGGGAGGCCTGGTACTTC. Protein: CASSDAGQGEAWYF.

This chain connects TRBV10-2 to TRBJ1-1; no reliable D call. The CDR3 is 15 residues long. Trimming left V 0 bases short and J 0 bases short, with 8 bases between. The germline CDR1 and CDR2 sequences are WSHSY and SAAADI. The CDR3 spells CASSESYSLNTEAFF. Written as DNA, the CDR3 is TGCGCCAGCAGTGAGTCGTACAGTTTGAACACTGAAGCTTTCTTT.

The gene calls are TRBV10-3 and TRBJ2-5, with 8 bases lining up with TRBD2. The CDR3 is 11 residues long. V lost 10 bases, J lost 5 bases, and 3 bases stayed unmatched. In germline, CDR1 is ENHRY, CDR2 SYGVKD. DNA of the CDR3: TGTGCCAGCGGGGGGCATGAGACCCAGTACTTC. Translation: CASGGHETQYF.

V gene TRBV6-5 combines with J gene TRBJ1-6; unclear D gene. CDR3 size: 15 residues. Per the germline V gene, CDR1 is MNHEY and CDR2 is SVGAGI. The V end lost 2 bases, the J end lost 6 bases, and 11 bases lay between the germline ends. The CDR3: CASSYLETSNSPLHF. CDR3 bases: TGTGCCAGCAGTTACCTCGAGACATCTAATTCACCCCTCCACTTT.

The chain employs TRBV4-3 and TRBJ2-1; the match to TRBD2 covers 10 bases. This CDR3 spans 16 amino acids. Germline CDR1 and CDR2: LGHNA and YSLEER. Germline trimming cut 0 bases from V and 8 bases from J; bases unmatched to any gene: 7. This CDR3 reads CASSQEALAGLYEQFF. The DNA of the CDR3 is TGCGCCAGCAGCCAAGAAGCACTAGCGGGACTTTATGAGCAGTTCTTC.

CDR3 sequence (DNA): TGTGCCAGCAGCGTAGGAGTGGTGTACCAAGAGACCCAGTACTTC. Amino acids: CASSVGVVYQETQYF. This chain links TRBV9 with TRBJ2-5, with D unclear. V gave up 0 bases and J gave up 0 bases, with 9 bases separating them. The CDR3 has 15 amino acids. Germline V gives CDR1 SGDLS, CDR2 YYNGEE.

The rearrangement joins TRBV18 to TRBJ1-5; 7 bases map to TRBD1. After removal of 3 bases from V and 4 bases from J, the junction contained 3 bases not matched to a gene. Germline values: CDR1 KGHSH, CDR2 LQKENI. This CDR3 has 14 amino acids. In DNA, the CDR3 is TGTGCCAGCTCACCTGACAGGGTGAATCAGCCCCAGCATTTT. Protein sequence: CASSPDRVNQPQHF.

This clone has just one count. The gene calls are TRBV27 and TRBJ2-5, with D tentatively TRBD1 or TRBD2 (5 bases each). The CDR3 runs to 16 residues. Germline lookup yields CDR1 MNHEY and CDR2 SMNVEV (reference sequence). Trimming removed 2 bases from V and 5 bases from J, with 18 bases in between. This CDR3 is CASSLARGGEGETQYF. The CDR3 nucleotides read TGTGCCAGCAGTTTAGCACGGGGTGGAGAGGGGGAGACCCAGTACTTC.

The V call is TRBV5-1, the J call TRBJ2-1; TRBD2 is a possible D gene (5 bases). Germline CDR1 is SGHRS and CDR2 is YFSETQ. The CDR3 extends over 15 amino acids. The V end lost 0 bases, the J end lost 2 bases, and 9 bases lay between the germline ends. The CDR3 here is CASSLETGTYNEQFF. Here the CDR3 DNA reads TGCGCCAGCAGCTTGGAGACCGGGACCTACAATGAGCAGTTCTTC.

V gene TRBV11-3 combines with J gene TRBJ2-1, with 9 bases matching TRBD2. The V gene end was trimmed by 2 bases and the J gene end by 4 bases; junction bases not matched to a gene: 9. The CDR3 extends over 17 amino acids. Per the germline V gene, CDR1 is SGHNT and CDR2 is YENEEA. Here the CDR3 reads CASSLSRAGGTYNEQFF. The CDR3 DNA is TGTGCCAGCAGCTTATCACGAGCGGGGGGAACGTACAATGAGCAGTTCTTC.

As for this clone: This sample includes further DNA sequences coding for the same CDR3. This chain connects TRBV6-5 to TRBJ1-2; D unclear. Trimming cost V 9 bases and J 5 bases, with 19 bases left between them. CDR1 is MNHEY and CDR2 is SVGAGI in the germline V gene. This CDR3 is built from 14 residues. In DNA form, the CDR3 reads TGTGCCAGTTTAGGACCGGCGATGATATATGGCTACACCTTC. It encodes CASLGPAMIYGYTF.

The V and J genes are TRBV6-5 and TRBJ1-1; 7 bases are shared with TRBD1. Germline CDR1 reads MNHEY; CDR2 reads SVGAGI. Trimming cost V 2 bases and J 8 bases; bases outside gene matches: 2. This CDR3 has 12 amino acids. CDR3 sequence: CASSYTTGEAFF. In DNA, the CDR3 is TGTGCCAGCAGTTACACGACAGGGGAAGCTTTCTTT.

V and J are TRBV7-9 and TRBJ1-1; 9 nucleotides align to TRBD1. Trimming cost V 5 bases and J 1 base; bases outside gene matches: 2. This CDR3 contains 14 residues. Per germline, CDR1 SEHNR and CDR2 FQNEAQ (reference sequence). The CDR3 protein is CASSPTGGNTEAFF. The CDR3 nucleotides are TGTGCCAGCAGCCCGACAGGGGGGAACACTGAAGCTTTCTTT.

The chain couples TRBV4-2 to TRBJ2-1; the D is unclear. CDR1 and CDR2 from the germline V gene are LGHNA and YNFKEQ. CDR3 length: 16 residues. V lost 2 bases and J 1 base, leaving 12 bases between the germline ends. As DNA, the CDR3 is TGTGCCAGCAGCCAACCCTATGGGGTATCCTACAATGAGCAGTTCTTC. This codes for CASSQPYGVSYNEQFF.

V is TRBV5-4 and J is TRBJ2-3; 7 bases are a match to TRBD2. CDR3 length equals 15 residues. CDR1 is SGHNT and CDR2 is YYREEE in the germline V gene (reference sequence). Germline trimming cut 4 bases from V and 3 bases from J; bases unmatched to any gene: 8. Here the CDR3 DNA reads TGTGCCAGCAGCCCAGCGGGAAAGGTGACAGATACGCAGTATTTT. It codes for CASSPAGKVTDTQYF.

A few counts support this clone. The genes are TRBV2 and TRBJ2-7; no reliable D call. The V end lost 3 bases, the J end lost 3 bases, and 6 bases lay between the germline ends. Looked up from germline, CDR1 is SNHLY and CDR2 is FYNNEI. The CDR3 totals 12 residues. The CDR3 region has the DNA TGTGCCAGCAGTGAGTCTTTCTACGAGCAGTACTTC. This sequence encodes CASSESFYEQYF.

The chain couples TRBV7-2 to TRBJ2-3, with TRBD2 as a possible D gene (5 bases). Germline assignment: CDR1 SGHTA and CDR2 FQGNSA. The CDR3 has 15 amino acids. Trimming took off 0 bases at V and 3 bases at J, with 10 bases between the two ends. The CDR3 is CASSLAETGTDTQYF. The CDR3 coding sequence is TGTGCCAGCAGCTTAGCTGAGACGGGGACAGATACGCAGTATTTT.

The J gene is TRBJ2-7, the V gene TRBV5-1, with D hard to call. Germline V CDR1 and CDR2: SGHRS, YFSETQ. The germline V and J ends were trimmed by 0 bases and 1 base, with 14 bases remaining between them. This CDR3 spans 16 amino acids. The CDR3 region has the DNA TGCGCCAGCAGCTTGGTACAGTTAGAAGAGTCCTACGAGCAGTACTTC. Translated, it gives CASSLVQLEESYEQYF.

This chain joins TRBV7-9 and TRBJ2-5, with TRBD1 as a possible D gene (5 bases). Trimming removed 5 bases from V and 4 bases from J, with 17 bases in between. This CDR3 comprises 15 residues. Germline values: CDR1 SEHNR, CDR2 FQNEAQ (reference sequence). CDR3 nucleotide sequence: TGTGCCAGCAGCCCCCCCTTAGGGGAAGGAGAGACCCAGTACTTC. Translated: CASSPPLGEGETQYF. The full variable domain, its missing parts supplied by reference TRBV7-9 and TRBJ2-5, is DTGVSQNPRHKITKRGQNVTFRCDPISEHNRLYWYRQTLGQGPEFLTYFQNEAQLEKSRLLSDRFSAERPKGSFSTLEIQRTEQGDSAMYLCASSPPLGEGETQYFGPGTRLLVL.

This rearrangement joins TRBV29-1 to TRBJ1-2; 9 bases map to TRBD1. Germline CDR1 is SQVTM and CDR2 is ANQGSEA. CDR3 length: 13 amino acids. The junction had 5 bases not matched to a gene; V was cut back by 4 bases and J by 5 bases. The CDR3 DNA is TGCAGCGTTGTGGGACAGGGATTTTATGGCTACACCTTC. The encoded protein is CSVVGQGFYGYTF.

This chain joins TRBV10-3 and TRBJ2-4; tentative D call: TRBD2 (7 bases). Per germline, CDR1 ENHRY and CDR2 SYGVKD. The CDR3 consists of 15 residues. V was trimmed by 6 bases and J by 0 bases, leaving 12 bases between them. The CDR3 protein is CAIRGEGVAKNIQYF. The CDR3 nucleotides are TGTGCCATCAGGGGGGAGGGGGTAGCCAAAAACATTCAGTACTTC.

This clone was seen once. The chain joins TRBV30 to TRBJ2-7; 9 bases agree with TRBD2. CDR3 length: 14 amino acids. Germline CDR1 GTSNPN, CDR2 SVGIG (reference sequence). Unmatched junction bases numbered 8, after V lost 1 base and J lost 7 bases. For the CDR3, the DNA is TGTGCCTGGAGTGGGTTAGCGGGAGCAGGGGAGCAGTACTTC. The encoded protein is CAWSGLAGAGEQYF. Full variable domain (missing parts from reference TRBV30 and TRBJ2-7): SQTIHQWPATLVQPVGSPLSLECTVEGTSNPNLYWYRQAAGRGLQLLFYSVGIGQISSEVPQNLSASRPQDRQFILSSKKLLLSDSGFYLCAWSGLAGAGEQYFGPGTRLTVT.

This clone appeared a few times. The chain links TRBV4-3 to TRBJ1-1; TRBD1 agrees at 7 bases. CDR3 size: 18 residues. J was trimmed by 1 base and V by 1 base; bases with no gene match: 12. Germline loops: CDR1 LGHNA, CDR2 YSLEER. The CDR3 is CASSQGFLTGYSNTEAFF. CDR3 DNA: TGCGCCAGCAGCCAAGGATTCTTGACAGGGTATTCGAACACTGAAGCTTTCTTT.

The chain carries TRBV29-1 and TRBJ1-1; 9 bases fit TRBD1. The V gene end was trimmed by 6 bases and the J gene end by 4 bases; junction bases not matched to a gene: 9. The CDR3 is made up of 14 amino acids. Germline CDR1 is SQVTM and CDR2 is ANQGSEA. The CDR3 spells CSVGGRTGATEAFF. CDR3 DNA sequence: TGCAGCGTCGGGGGTCGGACAGGGGCCACTGAAGCTTTCTTT.

V gene TRBV4-1 combines with J gene TRBJ2-7, with 7 nucleotides matching TRBD1. The CDR3 is made up of 14 amino acids. Germline CDR1 MGHRA, CDR2 YSYEKL. With V trimmed by 1 base and J by 4 bases, 4 bases remained unmatched. CDR3 bases: TGCGCCAGCAGCCAAGTTAACAGGGGTTACGAGCAGTACTTC. This sequence encodes CASSQVNRGYEQYF.